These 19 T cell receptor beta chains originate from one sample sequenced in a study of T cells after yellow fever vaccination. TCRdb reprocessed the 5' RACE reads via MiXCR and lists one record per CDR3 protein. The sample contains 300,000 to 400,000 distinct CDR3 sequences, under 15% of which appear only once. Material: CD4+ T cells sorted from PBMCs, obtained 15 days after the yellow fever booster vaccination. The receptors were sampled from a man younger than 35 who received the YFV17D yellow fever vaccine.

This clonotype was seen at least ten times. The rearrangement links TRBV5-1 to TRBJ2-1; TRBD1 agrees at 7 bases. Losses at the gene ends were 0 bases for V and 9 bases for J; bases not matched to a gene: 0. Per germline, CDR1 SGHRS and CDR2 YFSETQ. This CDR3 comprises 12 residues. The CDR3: CASSLAGGEQFF. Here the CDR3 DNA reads TGCGCCAGCAGCTTGGCAGGGGGTGAGCAGTTCTTC.

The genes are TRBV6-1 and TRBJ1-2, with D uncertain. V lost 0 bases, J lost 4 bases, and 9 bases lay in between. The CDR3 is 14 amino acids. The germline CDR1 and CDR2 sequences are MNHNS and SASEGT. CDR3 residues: CASSEAGIRYGYTF. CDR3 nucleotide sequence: TGTGCCAGCAGTGAAGCGGGCATCCGCTATGGCTACACCTTC.

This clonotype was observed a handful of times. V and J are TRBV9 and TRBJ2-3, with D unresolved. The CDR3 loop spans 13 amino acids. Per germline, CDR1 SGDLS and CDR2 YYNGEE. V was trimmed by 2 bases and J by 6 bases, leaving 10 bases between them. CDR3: CASSVYLGDTQYF. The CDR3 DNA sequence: TGTGCCAGCAGCGTTTATCTAGGGGATACGCAGTATTTT.

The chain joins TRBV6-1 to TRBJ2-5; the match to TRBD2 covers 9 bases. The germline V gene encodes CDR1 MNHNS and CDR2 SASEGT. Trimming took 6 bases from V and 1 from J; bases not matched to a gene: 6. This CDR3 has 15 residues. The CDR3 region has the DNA TGTGCCAGCAGCCGGGGGCGGGGGGGCCAAGAGACCCAGTACTTC. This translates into CASSRGRGGQETQYF.

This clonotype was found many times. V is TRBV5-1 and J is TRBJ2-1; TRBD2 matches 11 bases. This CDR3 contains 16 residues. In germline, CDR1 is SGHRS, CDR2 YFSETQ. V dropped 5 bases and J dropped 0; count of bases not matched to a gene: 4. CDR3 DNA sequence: TGCGCCAGCAGTATACTAGCGGGGGACTCCTACAATGAGCAGTTCTTC. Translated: CASSILAGDSYNEQFF.

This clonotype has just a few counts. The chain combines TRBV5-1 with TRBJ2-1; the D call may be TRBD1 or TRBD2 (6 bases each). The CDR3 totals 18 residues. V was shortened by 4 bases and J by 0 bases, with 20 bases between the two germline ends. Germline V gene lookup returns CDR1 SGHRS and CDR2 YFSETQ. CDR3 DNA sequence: TGCGCCAGCAGCCCGGACCGGGGGCGGGTCGCCTCCTACAATGAGCAGTTCTTC. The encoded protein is CASSPDRGRVASYNEQFF. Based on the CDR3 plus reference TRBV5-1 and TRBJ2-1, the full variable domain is KAGVTQTPRYLIKTRGQQVTLSCSPISGHRSVSWYQQTPGQGLQFLFEYFSETQRNKGNFPGRFSGRQFSNSRSEMNVSTLELGDSALYLCASSPDRGRVASYNEQFFGPGTRLTVL.

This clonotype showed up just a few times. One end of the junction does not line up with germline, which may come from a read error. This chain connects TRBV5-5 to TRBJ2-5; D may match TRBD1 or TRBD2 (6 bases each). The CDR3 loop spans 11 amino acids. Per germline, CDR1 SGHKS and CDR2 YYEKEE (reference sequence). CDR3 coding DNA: TGTGCCAGCAGCCGGGGGCGGTGGGAATCCTTC. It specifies CASSRGRWESF.

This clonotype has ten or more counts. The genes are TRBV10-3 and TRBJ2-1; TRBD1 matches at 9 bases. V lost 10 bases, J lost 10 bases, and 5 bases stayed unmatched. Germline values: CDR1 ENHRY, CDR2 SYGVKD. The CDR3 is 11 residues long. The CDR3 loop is CASTGGGEQFF. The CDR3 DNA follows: TGTGCCAGCACAGGGGGCGGAGAGCAGTTCTTC.

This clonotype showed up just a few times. The CDR3 is CASSQRLAGGRDTQYF. In nucleotides, the CDR3 is TGTGCCAGCAGCCAACGGCTAGCGGGGGGGCGAGATACGCAGTATTTT. The genes are TRBV4-2 and TRBJ2-3; 12 bases are a match to TRBD2. CDR1 LGHNA and CDR2 YNFKEQ come from the germline V gene. Trimming took 2 bases from V and 5 from J; bases not matched to a gene: 5. CDR3 length: 16 residues.

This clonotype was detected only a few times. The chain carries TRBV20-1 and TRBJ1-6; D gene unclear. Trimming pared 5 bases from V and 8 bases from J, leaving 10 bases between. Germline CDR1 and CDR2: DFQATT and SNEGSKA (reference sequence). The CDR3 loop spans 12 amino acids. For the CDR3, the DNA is TGCAGTGCTCAGAAGGCAGATTCACCCCTCCACTTT. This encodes CSAQKADSPLHF.

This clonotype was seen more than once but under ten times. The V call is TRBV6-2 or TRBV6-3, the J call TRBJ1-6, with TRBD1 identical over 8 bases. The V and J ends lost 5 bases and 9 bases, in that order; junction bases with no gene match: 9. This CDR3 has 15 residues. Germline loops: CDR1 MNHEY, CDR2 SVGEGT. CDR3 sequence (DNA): TGTGCCAGCAGTCCTTGGACAGGGACCACTTCACCCCTCCACTTT. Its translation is CASSPWTGTTSPLHF.

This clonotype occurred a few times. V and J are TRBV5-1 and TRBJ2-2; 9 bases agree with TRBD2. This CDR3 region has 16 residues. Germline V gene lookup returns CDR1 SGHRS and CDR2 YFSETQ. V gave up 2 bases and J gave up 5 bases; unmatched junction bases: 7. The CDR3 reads CASSLSSGDITGELFF. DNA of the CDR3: TGCGCCAGCAGCTTATCTAGCGGGGATATAACCGGGGAGCTGTTTTTT.

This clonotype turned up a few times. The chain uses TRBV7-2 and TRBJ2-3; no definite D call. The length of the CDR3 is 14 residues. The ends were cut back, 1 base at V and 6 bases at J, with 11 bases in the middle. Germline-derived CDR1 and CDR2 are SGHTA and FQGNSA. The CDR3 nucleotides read TGTGCCAGCAGCTTAGGCCCGGATCGCGATACGCAGTATTTT. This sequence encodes CASSLGPDRDTQYF.

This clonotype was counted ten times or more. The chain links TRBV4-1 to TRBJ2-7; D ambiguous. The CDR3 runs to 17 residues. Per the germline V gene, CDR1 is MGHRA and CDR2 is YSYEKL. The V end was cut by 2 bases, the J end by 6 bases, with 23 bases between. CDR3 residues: CASSQILGGAKRLEQYF. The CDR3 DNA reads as TGCGCCAGCAGCCAAATCCTAGGCGGCGCGAAAAGGCTCGAGCAGTACTTC.

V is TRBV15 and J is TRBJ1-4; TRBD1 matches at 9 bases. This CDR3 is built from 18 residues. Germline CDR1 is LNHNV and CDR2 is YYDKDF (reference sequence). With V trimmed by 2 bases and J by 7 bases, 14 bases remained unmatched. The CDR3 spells CATSRPPGVQGAGEKLFF. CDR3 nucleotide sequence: TGTGCCACCAGCAGACCACCCGGGGTACAGGGGGCGGGTGAAAAACTGTTTTTT.

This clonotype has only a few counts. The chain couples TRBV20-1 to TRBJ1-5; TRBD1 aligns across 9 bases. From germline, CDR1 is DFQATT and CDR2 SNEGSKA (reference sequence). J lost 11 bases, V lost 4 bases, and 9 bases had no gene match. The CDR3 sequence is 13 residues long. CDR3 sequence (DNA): TGCAGTGCTACTGGACAGGGGAAGAAGACCCAGCATTTT. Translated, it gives CSATGQGKKTQHF.

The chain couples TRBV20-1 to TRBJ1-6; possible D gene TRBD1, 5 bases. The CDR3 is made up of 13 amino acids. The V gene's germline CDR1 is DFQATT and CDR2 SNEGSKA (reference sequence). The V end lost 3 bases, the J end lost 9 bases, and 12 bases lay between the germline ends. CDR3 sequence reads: CSASDPQGSPLHF. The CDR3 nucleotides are TGCAGTGCTAGCGACCCTCAGGGTTCACCCCTCCACTTT.

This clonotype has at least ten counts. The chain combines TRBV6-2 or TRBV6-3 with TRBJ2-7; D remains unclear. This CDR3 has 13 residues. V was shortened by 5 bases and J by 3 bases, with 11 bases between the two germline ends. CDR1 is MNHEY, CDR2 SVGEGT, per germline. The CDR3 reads CASSPLNYYEQYF. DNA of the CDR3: TGTGCCAGCAGTCCCCTGAATTACTACGAGCAGTACTTC.

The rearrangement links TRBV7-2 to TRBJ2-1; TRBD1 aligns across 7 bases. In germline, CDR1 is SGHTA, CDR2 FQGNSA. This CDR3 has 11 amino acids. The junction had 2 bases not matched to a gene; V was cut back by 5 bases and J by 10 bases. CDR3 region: CASSPDREQFF. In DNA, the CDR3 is TGTGCCAGCAGCCCGGACAGGGAGCAGTTCTTC.